Below, 26 T cell receptor beta chains from the same sample are listed, as sequenced in a study of cytomegalovirus exposure and HLA in healthy donors. The repertoire was sequenced with immunoSEQ multiplex PCR; TCRdb's copy has only in-frame clones and lacks some. The table includes some 250,000 clones, about 90% detected once. Sequencing used PBMCs. Receptor source: a woman younger than 45 in good health and CMV-seropositive.

The chain combines TRBV11-3 with TRBJ2-1; the D gene is possibly TRBD2 (5 bases). Trimming removed 5 bases at V and 3 bases at J, with 11 bases between. The CDR3 runs 14 residues. CDR1 and CDR2 from the germline V gene are SGHNT and YENEEA. CDR3 nucleotide sequence: TGTGCCAGCAGCCTAGCCCGGGACTACAATGAGCAGTTCTTC. This codes for CASSLARDYNEQFF.

This rearrangement joins TRBV27 to TRBJ2-6, with 10 bases aligning to TRBD1. This CDR3 is 21 amino acids long. Per germline, CDR1 MNHEY and CDR2 SMNVEV (reference sequence). Germline trimming cut 0 bases from V and 1 base from J; bases unmatched to any gene: 12. The DNA of the CDR3 is TGTGCCAGCAGTTTATCGTCGGGACAGGGGATTTCCTGGTCTGGGGCCAACGTCCTGACTTTC. It codes for CASSLSSGQGISWSGANVLTF. The variable domain in full, completed from reference TRBV27 and TRBJ2-6, reads EAQVTQNPRYLITVTGKKLTVTCSQNMNHEYMSWYRQDPGLGLRQIYYSMNVEVTDKGDVPEGYKVSRKEKRNFPLILESPSPNQTSLYFCASSLSSGQGISWSGANVLTFGAGSRLTVL.

This chain uses TRBV11-2 with TRBJ2-5; tentative D call: TRBD2 (6 bases). The CDR3 covers 17 residues. Germline assignment: CDR1 SGHAT and CDR2 FQNNGV. V dropped 5 bases and J dropped 7 bases, with 26 bases sitting between them. The CDR3: CASSKRALATLPMTQYF. DNA of the CDR3: TGTGCCAGCAGCAAGCGAGCTCTAGCGACCCTTCCAATGACCCAGTACTTC. The full variable domain, in which reference TRBV11-2 and TRBJ2-5 provide the parts outside the CDR3, is EAGVAQSPRYKIIEKRQSVAFWCNPISGHATLYWYQQILGQGPKLLIQFQNNGVVDDSQLPKDRFSAERLKGVDSTLKIQPAKLEDSAVYLCASSKRALATLPMTQYFGPGTRLLVL.

J is TRBJ2-2 and V is TRBV7-8; tentative D call: TRBD2 (6 bases). The V end lost 0 bases, the J end lost 1 base, and 12 bases lay between the germline ends. The germline CDR1 and CDR2 sequences are SGHVS and FQNEAQ. The CDR3 length is 17 residues. In nucleotides, the CDR3 is TGTGCCAGCAGCTTAGCGCATTCGCGGGAGAACACCGGGGAGCTGTTTTTT. As protein: CASSLAHSRENTGELFF.

This chain joins TRBV10-3 and TRBJ2-7, with TRBD1 matching 9 bases. CDR1 and CDR2 from the germline V gene are ENHRY and SYGVKD. This CDR3 has 17 residues. V shed 0 bases, J shed 5 bases, and the junction held 11 bases outside the gene matches. Here the CDR3 DNA reads TGTGCCATCAGTGAGTCGGGCGGGACAGGGCTTAGGAACGAGCAGTACTTC. Protein product: CAISESGGTGLRNEQYF.

The genes are TRBV7-9 and TRBJ2-1; 8 nucleotides agree with TRBD2. The CDR3 consists of 14 residues. V lost 2 bases and J lost 4; bases outside the gene matches: 1. The germline V gene encodes CDR1 SEHNR and CDR2 FQNEAQ (reference sequence). CDR3 coding DNA: TGTGCCAGCAGCTTAAGCGGGGGTTACAATGAGCAGTTCTTC. Its protein is CASSLSGGYNEQFF. Together with reference TRBV7-9 and TRBJ2-1, the CDR3 gives the full variable domain: DTGVSQNPRHKITKRGQNVTFRCDPISEHNRLYWYRQTLGQGPEFLTYFQNEAQLEKSRLLSDRFSAERPKGSFSTLEIQRTEQGDSAMYLCASSLSGGYNEQFFGPGTRLTVL.

This chain links TRBV10-3 with TRBJ2-2, with unresolved D. The CDR3 runs to 15 residues. Per the germline V gene, CDR1 is ENHRY and CDR2 is SYGVKD. V was cut by 0 bases and J by 2 bases, with 7 bases left in between. The CDR3 DNA reads as TGTGCCATCAGTGAGTCGGCAGGCAACACCGGGGAGCTGTTTTTT. Protein product: CAISESAGNTGELFF.

The rearrangement links TRBV28 to TRBJ1-3; TRBD1 matches at 10 bases. The CDR3 sequence is 15 residues long. J gave up 8 bases and V 6 bases, and 10 bases lay outside the gene matches. Germline lookup yields CDR1 MDHEN and CDR2 SYDVKM. CDR3 in amino acids: CASRWDRGIQDTIYF. For the CDR3, the DNA is TGTGCCAGCAGGTGGGACAGGGGAATTCAGGACACCATATATTTT.

The J gene is TRBJ2-5, the V gene TRBV5-1; 8 bases fit TRBD1. Germline lookup yields CDR1 SGHRS and CDR2 YFSETQ. The J segment lost 6 bases and the V segment lost 7 bases, leaving 11 bases of the junction unmatched. The CDR3 runs 14 residues. The CDR3 here is CASGPGTGPKTQYF. In DNA, the CDR3 is TGCGCCAGCGGACCCGGGACAGGCCCCAAGACCCAGTACTTC.

This clone was found once. The chain joins TRBV13 to TRBJ2-7; TRBD2 matches at 15 bases. The CDR3 sequence is 17 residues long. The germline V gene encodes CDR1 PRHDT and CDR2 FYEKMQ (reference sequence). J gave up 6 bases and V 1 base, and 7 bases lay outside the gene matches. The CDR3 DNA reads as TGTGCCAGCAGCTTAGAGGGACTAGCGGGAGGAGGGTCCGAGCAGTACTTC. Translation gives CASSLEGLAGGGSEQYF.

The rearrangement links TRBV29-1 to TRBJ2-7; D may be TRBD1 (6 bases). The CDR3 runs 13 residues. V lost 1 base and J 3 bases, leaving 10 bases between the germline ends. From germline, CDR1 is SQVTM and CDR2 ANQGSEA. The CDR3 reads CSVEGPRGYEQYF. The CDR3 nucleotides read TGCAGCGTTGAAGGTCCCAGGGGCTACGAGCAGTACTTC.

The chain links TRBV28 to TRBJ2-5; D not resolved. Trimming stripped 3 bases from V and 0 bases from J, with 11 bases between. CDR1 is MDHEN, CDR2 SYDVKM, per germline. The CDR3 sequence is 15 residues long. The CDR3 is CASSFRAEYQETQYF. For the CDR3, the DNA is TGTGCCAGCAGTTTTCGCGCGGAGTACCAAGAGACCCAGTACTTC. The full variable domain, with the rest looked up from reference TRBV28 and TRBJ2-5, is DVKVTQSSRYLVKRTGEKVFLECVQDMDHENMFWYRQDPGLGLRLIYFSYDVKMKEKGDIPEGYSVSREKKERFSLILESASTNQTSMYLCASSFRAEYQETQYFGPGTRLLVL.

The V gene is TRBV5-1, the J gene TRBJ1-1; 7 bases match TRBD1. V trimming: 7 bases; J trimming: 1 base; junction bases outside the gene matches: 4. CDR3 size: 13 residues. The V gene's germline CDR1 is SGHRS and CDR2 YFSETQ. The CDR3 here is CASRGQENTEAFF. Written as DNA, the CDR3 is TGCGCCAGCCGCGGACAGGAGAACACTGAAGCTTTCTTT. Together with reference TRBV5-1 and TRBJ1-1, the CDR3 gives the full variable domain: KAGVTQTPRYLIKTRGQQVTLSCSPISGHRSVSWYQQTPGQGLQFLFEYFSETQRNKGNFPGRFSGRQFSNSRSEMNVSTLELGDSALYLCASRGQENTEAFFGQGTRLTVV.

The V call is TRBV5-1, the J call TRBJ2-4, with 12 nucleotides matching TRBD1. Germline values: CDR1 SGHRS, CDR2 YFSETQ. The CDR3 length is 16 residues. Trimming took 2 bases from V and 5 from J; bases not matched to a gene: 5. The CDR3 loop reads CASSLAGTGGQNIQYF. In DNA, the CDR3 is TGCGCCAGCAGCTTAGCCGGGACAGGGGGCCAAAACATTCAGTACTTC.

V is TRBV5-1 and J is TRBJ2-5, with TRBD2 identical over 8 bases. Germline trimming cut 2 bases from V and 5 bases from J; bases unmatched to any gene: 8. The CDR3 contains 15 residues. Germline loops: CDR1 SGHRS, CDR2 YFSETQ. The CDR3 region is CASSFSGGAGETQYF. CDR3 nucleotide sequence: TGCGCCAGCAGCTTCTCGGGGGGGGCCGGGGAGACCCAGTACTTC.

Remarks on this clone: This CDR3 is also generated by other DNA sequences in the sample. This sequence joins TRBV5-1 and TRBJ2-5, with 13 positions matching TRBD2. This CDR3 region has 15 residues. Trimming took 4 bases from V and 3 from J; bases not matched to a gene: 3. Germline V lookup: CDR1 SGHRS, CDR2 YFSETQ. The DNA for the CDR3 is TGCGCCAGCAGCCTAGGACTAGCGGGGGAAGAGACCCAGTACTTC. Translation gives CASSLGLAGEETQYF.

The rearrangement joins TRBV4-1 to TRBJ1-5; no clear D. The CDR3 is 14 residues long. V was cut by 3 bases and J by 4 bases, with 10 bases left in between. The germline gives CDR1 MGHRA, CDR2 YSYEKL. The CDR3 sequence is CASSHAVPNQPQHF. As DNA, the CDR3 is TGCGCCAGCAGCCACGCAGTACCTAATCAGCCCCAGCATTTT.

The chain uses TRBV9 and TRBJ1-2; TRBD1 matches 10 bases. The CDR3 covers 17 residues. V lost 3 bases and J lost 5; bases outside the gene matches: 13. Germline V lookup: CDR1 SGDLS, CDR2 YYNGEE. This CDR3 reads CASSARGTGQGEYGYTF. The DNA of the CDR3 is TGTGCCAGCAGCGCCAGAGGGACAGGACAGGGGGAGTATGGCTACACCTTC. The variable domain in full, completed from reference TRBV9 and TRBJ1-2, reads DSGVTQTPKHLITATGQRVTLRCSPRSGDLSVYWYQQSLDQGLQFLIQYYNGEERAKGNILERFSAQQFPDLHSELNLSSLELGDSALYFCASSARGTGQGEYGYTFGSGTRLTVV.

The gene calls are TRBV5-1 and TRBJ2-3, with D uncertain. Germline CDR1 reads SGHRS; CDR2 reads YFSETQ. Trimming shortened V by 9 bases and J by 3 bases, and 14 bases separated the two germline ends. The CDR3 has 13 amino acids. The CDR3 nucleotides are TGCGCCACGTCGGGTGCTAGTACAGATACGCAGTATTTT. It codes for CATSGASTDTQYF.

The V call is TRBV2, the J call TRBJ2-6; 10 positions agree with TRBD1. V gave up 7 bases and J gave up 1 base; unmatched junction bases: 10. CDR1 and CDR2 (germline): SNHLY, FYNNEI. This CDR3 comprises 18 residues. The CDR3 DNA reads as TGTGCCAGCACCCTTGGGGGGACAGGGGCTTCTGGGGCCAACGTCCTGACTTTC. Encoded protein: CASTLGGTGASGANVLTF.

This clone was found once. The CDR3 DNA reads as TGTGCCAGCAGCTCAAGCGGGGGGAGGGCCCAAGATACGCAGTATTTT. Amino acids: CASSSSGGRAQDTQYF. The chain joins TRBV4-2 to TRBJ2-3; 9 positions agree with TRBD2. This CDR3 spans 16 amino acids. In germline, CDR1 is LGHNA, CDR2 YNFKEQ. V shed 5 bases, J shed 5 bases, and the junction held 11 bases outside the gene matches.

The V and J genes are TRBV7-9 and TRBJ1-4; D perhaps matches TRBD1 (5 bases). The length of the CDR3 is 14 residues. The germline V and J ends were trimmed by 5 bases and 5 bases, with 12 bases remaining between them. Germline V lookup: CDR1 SEHNR, CDR2 FQNEAQ (reference sequence). CDR3 DNA: TGTGCCAGCAGCCAAGAGCGGGGGAATGAAAAACTGTTTTTT. This codes for CASSQERGNEKLFF.

The chain couples TRBV29-1 to TRBJ2-7; the D gene is possibly TRBD1 (5 bases). With 6 bases removed from V and 3 bases from J, the gap between germline ends came to 27 bases. The CDR3 extends over 17 amino acids. Germline CDR1 and CDR2: SQVTM and ANQGSEA. CDR3 sequence: CSVTTVPLPSPYYEQYF. In DNA form, the CDR3 reads TGCAGCGTCACGACAGTCCCCTTACCTTCCCCTTACTACGAGCAGTACTTC.

The chain links TRBV28 to TRBJ2-7; 12 bases map to TRBD1. Trimming took 2 bases from V and 5 from J; bases not matched to a gene: 1. Germline-derived CDR1 and CDR2 are MDHEN and SYDVKM. The CDR3 consists of 14 residues. The CDR3 sequence is CASSLGTGGHEQYF. Written as DNA, the CDR3 is TGTGCCAGCAGTTTAGGGACAGGGGGCCACGAGCAGTACTTC.

CDR3 region: CASSDKSVQETQYF. The CDR3 DNA follows: TGTGCCAGCAGTGATAAGTCGGTGCAAGAGACCCAGTACTTC. This sequence joins TRBV2 and TRBJ2-5; D uncertain. Per the germline V gene, CDR1 is SNHLY and CDR2 is FYNNEI. The length of the CDR3 is 14 residues. Trimming stripped 3 bases from V and 2 bases from J, with 10 bases between. Based on the CDR3 plus reference TRBV2 and TRBJ2-5, the full variable domain is EPEVTQTPSHQVTQMGQEVILRCVPISNHLYFYWYRQILGQKVEFLVSFYNNEISEKSEIFDDQFSVERPDGSNFTLKIRSTKLEDSAMYFCASSDKSVQETQYFGPGTRLLVL.

The V and J genes are TRBV5-5 and TRBJ1-5, with 8 bases identical to TRBD1. This CDR3 has 14 residues. V lost 4 bases and J lost 5; bases outside the gene matches: 5. CDR1 is SGHKS, CDR2 YYEKEE, per germline (reference sequence). CDR3 in amino acids: CASSPGQAYQPQHF. The CDR3 DNA sequence: TGTGCCAGCAGCCCGGGACAGGCTTATCAGCCCCAGCATTTT.